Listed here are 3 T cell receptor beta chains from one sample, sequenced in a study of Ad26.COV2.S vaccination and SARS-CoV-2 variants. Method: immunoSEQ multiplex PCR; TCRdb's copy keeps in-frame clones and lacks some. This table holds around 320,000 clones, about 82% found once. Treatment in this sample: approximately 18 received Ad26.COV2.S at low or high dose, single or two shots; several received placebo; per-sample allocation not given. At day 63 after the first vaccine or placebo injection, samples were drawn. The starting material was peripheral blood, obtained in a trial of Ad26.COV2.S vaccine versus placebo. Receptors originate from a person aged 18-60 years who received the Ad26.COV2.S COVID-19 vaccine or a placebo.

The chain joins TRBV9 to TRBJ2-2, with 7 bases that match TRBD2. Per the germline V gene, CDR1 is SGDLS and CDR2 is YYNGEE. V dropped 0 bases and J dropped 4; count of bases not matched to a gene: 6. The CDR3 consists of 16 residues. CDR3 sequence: CASSVAAGDGTGELFF. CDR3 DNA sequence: TGTGCCAGCAGCGTAGCTGCGGGGGACGGCACCGGGGAGCTGTTTTTT.

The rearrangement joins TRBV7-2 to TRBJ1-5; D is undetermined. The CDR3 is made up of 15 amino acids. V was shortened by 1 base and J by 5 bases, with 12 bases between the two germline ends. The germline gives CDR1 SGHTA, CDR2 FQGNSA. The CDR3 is CASSLVNGFDQPQHF. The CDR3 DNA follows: TGTGCCAGCAGCTTAGTGAACGGGTTTGATCAGCCCCAGCATTTT.

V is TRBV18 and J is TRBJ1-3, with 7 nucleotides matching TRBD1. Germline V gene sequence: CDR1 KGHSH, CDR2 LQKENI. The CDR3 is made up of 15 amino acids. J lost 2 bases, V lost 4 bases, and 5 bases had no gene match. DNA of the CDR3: TGTGCCAGCTCACTGACAGGGCCGACTGGAAACACCATATATTTT. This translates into CASSLTGPTGNTIYF.